This T cell receptor beta chain emerged from a study of cytomegalovirus exposure and HLA in healthy donors. About the research overall: Most donors, about 82% of more than 300 genotyped, fell in the Caucasian-associated ancestry cluster. General study points: A later analysis reportedly identified an Asian-associated ancestry cluster as carrying fewer N-insertions than the roughly 600-donor mean.

60 Vbeta and 13 Jbeta primers were used in PCR. The protocol was immunoSEQ multiplex PCR, while the TCRdb copy is restricted to in-frame clones and leaves out a portion. Here the sample spans 160,000 or so clones, around 77% being singletons. Trimming at V came to 6 bases and at J to 2 bases, leaving 7 bases not matched to a gene. Germline V lookup: CDR1 LNHDA, CDR2 SQIVND (reference sequence). The CDR3 contains 15 residues. Healthy bone marrow donors supplied every sample. A remark on this clone: Its antigen remains unknown.

The chain recombines TRBV19 with TRBJ2-3; 8 bases are shared with TRBD1. The specimen sequenced was PBMCs. This receptor was taken from a man aged 40-55 years in good health and CMV-seronegative. The CDR3 coding sequence is TGTGCCAGTAGCGACAGGGGCTCCGCCACAGATACGCAGTATTTT. It yields the protein CASSDRGSATDTQYF. Together with reference TRBV19 and TRBJ2-3, the CDR3 gives the full variable domain: DGGITQSPKYLFRKEGQNVTLSCEQNLNHDAMYWYRQDPGQGLRLIYYSQIVNDFQKGDIAEGYSVSREKKESFPLTVTSAQKNPTAFYLCASSDRGSATDTQYFGPGTRLTVL.